One and the same sample provided the 9 T cell receptor beta chains below, sequenced in a study of T cells in Graves' hyperthyroidism and ophthalmopathy. Amplified TCR beta CDR3 regions came from RNA transcripts. The HTBI primer set served for first-round RT-PCR of the TCR CDR3. TCRdb re-derived calls from the multiplex PCR reads in MiXCR, one entry per CDR3 protein. The table includes 450,000 to 700,000 distinct CDR3 sequences, 35% to 55% detected once. The sample taken for sequencing was peripheral blood or thyroid tissue (not recorded which). The receptors were sampled from an adult woman with Graves' disease, either hyperthyroidism or ophthalmopathy (not recorded which).

The rearrangement links TRBV11-1 to TRBJ1-5, with D maybe TRBD1 (6 bases). Germline V gene data show CDR1 as SGHAT and CDR2 as FQDESV (reference sequence). The length of the CDR3 is 12 residues. V gave up 3 bases and J gave up 11 bases, with 11 bases separating them. The CDR3 nucleotides read TGTGCCAGCAGCTTCGGGGGCGGCTCCCAGCATTTT. It translates to CASSFGGGSQHF.

The table lists this clonotype with many counts. The gene calls are TRBV5-1 and TRBJ2-5; the D gene could be TRBD1 or TRBD2 (5 bases each). This CDR3 has 17 residues. Germline CDR1 SGHRS, CDR2 YFSETQ. Trimming cost V 4 bases and J 2 bases, with 21 bases left between them. In DNA, the CDR3 is TGCGCCAGCAGCCTAACCGGGGCCCTAGCTGGACAAGAGACCCAGTACTTC. Translating gives CASSLTGALAGQETQYF. Using reference TRBV5-1 and TRBJ2-5 for the parts outside the CDR3, the full variable domain is KAGVTQTPRYLIKTRGQQVTLSCSPISGHRSVSWYQQTPGQGLQFLFEYFSETQRNKGNFPGRFSGRQFSNSRSEMNVSTLELGDSALYLCASSLTGALAGQETQYFGPGTRLLVL.

At least ten counts were recorded for this clonotype. The V call is TRBV10-2, the J call TRBJ2-5; D unresolved. CDR1 is WSHSY, CDR2 SAAADI, per germline. There are 17 residues in the CDR3. Trimming stripped 3 bases from V and 4 bases from J, with 21 bases between. CDR3 protein: CASSDWADLYLPETQYF. As DNA, the CDR3 is TGCGCCAGCAGTGACTGGGCCGATTTGTACCTCCCAGAGACCCAGTACTTC.

This clonotype was observed at least ten times. This chain joins TRBV7-2 and TRBJ1-1; no reliable D call. This CDR3 comprises 14 residues. Germline lookup yields CDR1 SGHTA and CDR2 FQGNSA. Trimming removed 1 base at V and 0 bases at J, with 6 bases between. The CDR3 reads CASSLGRLNTEAFF. CDR3 DNA: TGTGCCAGCAGCTTAGGTAGACTGAACACTGAAGCTTTCTTT.

This chain uses TRBV10-2 with TRBJ2-7; 10 bases are a match to TRBD2. Germline-derived CDR1 and CDR2 are WSHSY and SAAADI. The V gene end was trimmed by 10 bases and the J gene end by 4 bases; junction bases not matched to a gene: 10. The CDR3 is made up of 14 amino acids. DNA of the CDR3: TGCGCCACCGCCCTGGCTAGCGGGAGATACGAGCAGTACTTC. Protein: CATALASGRYEQYF.

The V call is TRBV19, the J call TRBJ2-7; 7 nucleotides line up with TRBD2. V lost 3 bases and J lost 1; bases outside the gene matches: 3. This CDR3 spans 14 amino acids. Germline loops: CDR1 LNHDA, CDR2 SQIVND (reference sequence). The CDR3 here is CASSIGRESYEQYF. The CDR3 bases are TGTGCCAGTAGTATCGGGCGGGAGTCCTACGAGCAGTACTTC.

The J gene is TRBJ1-2, the V gene TRBV20-1; 8 bases map to TRBD1. This CDR3 spans 13 amino acids. Germline values: CDR1 DFQATT, CDR2 SNEGSKA (reference sequence). V was pared by 3 bases and J by 4 bases, with 4 bases of the junction left unmatched. CDR3 DNA: TGCAGTGCTAGGGGGGACAGGCTCTATGGCTACACCTTC. This codes for CSARGDRLYGYTF.

At least ten counts were recorded for this clonotype. V is TRBV9 and J is TRBJ1-2, with 8 bases fitting TRBD1. CDR3 size: 13 residues. Germline-derived CDR1 and CDR2 are SGDLS and YYNGEE. Trimming removed 5 bases from V and 2 bases from J; junction bases left unmatched: 2. Here the CDR3 DNA reads TGTGCCAGCAGAGACAGGGGCAACTATGGCTACACCTTC. Protein product: CASRDRGNYGYTF.

This clonotype has a handful of counts. The V gene is TRBV27, the J gene TRBJ2-7; D possibly uses TRBD1 or TRBD2 (5 bases each). Germline V gives CDR1 MNHEY, CDR2 SMNVEV (reference sequence). V gave up 3 bases and J gave up 0 bases, with 15 bases separating them. The length of the CDR3 is 16 residues. The CDR3 loop is CASSLVGTVASYEQYF. DNA for the CDR3: TGTGCCAGCAGTTTGGTGGGGACGGTTGCCTCCTACGAGCAGTACTTC.